Each of the 26 T cell receptor beta chains below was sequenced from the same sample in a study of cytomegalovirus exposure and HLA in healthy donors. The study ran its PCR with 60 Vbeta and 13 Jbeta primers. This table comes from immunoSEQ multiplex PCR, and its TCRdb copy is limited to in-frame clones, with some not included. In the table there are about 140,000 clones, roughly 85% of which are singletons. Sequencing used PBMCs. These receptors all stem from a man aged 35 to 55 in good health and CMV-seropositive.

In DNA, the CDR3 is TGTGCCTGGAGTACAGGGAGCTCTGGAAACACCATATATTTT. Its translation is CAWSTGSSGNTIYF. The J gene is TRBJ1-3, the V gene TRBV30; D is possibly TRBD1 (6 bases). Germline loops: CDR1 GTSNPN, CDR2 SVGIG (reference sequence). V was shortened by 2 bases and J by 0 bases, with 8 bases between the two germline ends. The CDR3 is 14 residues long.

This sequence joins TRBV19 and TRBJ2-3; tentatively, D is TRBD1 (5 bases). V was shortened by 7 bases and J by 6 bases, with 23 bases between the two germline ends. There are 16 residues in the CDR3. Germline values: CDR1 LNHDA, CDR2 SQIVND (reference sequence). This CDR3 is CASTTPGAAAKDTQYF. The CDR3 DNA follows: TGTGCCAGTACCACTCCTGGGGCGGCCGCCAAGGATACGCAGTATTTT.

The V call is TRBV7-9, the J call TRBJ1-1, with TRBD1 matching 9 bases. Germline V gives CDR1 SEHNR, CDR2 FQNEAQ (reference sequence). V trimming: 1 base; J trimming: 8 bases; junction bases outside the gene matches: 5. The CDR3 has 14 residues. CDR3 sequence (DNA): TGTGCCAGCAGCTTAGTCACAGGGGGCGAAGAAGCTTTCTTT. Its protein product is CASSLVTGGEEAFF.

The J gene is TRBJ1-1, the V gene TRBV25-1; no definite D call. There are 13 residues in the CDR3. Germline CDR1 and CDR2: MGHDK and SYGVNS. V dropped 6 bases and J dropped 8 bases, with 16 bases sitting between them. Here the CDR3 reads CASSERGLSEAFF. CDR3 nucleotides: TGTGCCAGCAGCGAACGGGGTCTGTCCGAAGCTTTCTTT.

This sequence joins TRBV7-6 and TRBJ1-2; TRBD1 matches 8 bases. The CDR3 extends over 15 amino acids. CDR1 and CDR2 from the germline V gene are SGHVS and FNYEAQ. V lost 0 bases, J lost 8 bases, and 8 bases stayed unmatched. Here the CDR3 reads CASSLAPDRGRGYTF. CDR3 sequence (DNA): TGTGCCAGCAGCTTAGCCCCAGACAGGGGCAGGGGCTACACCTTC.

The chain is built from TRBV6-1 and TRBJ1-4; 7 bases are shared with TRBD1. Trimming took 7 bases from V and 3 from J; bases not matched to a gene: 5. Germline CDR1 is MNHNS and CDR2 is SASEGT. CDR3 size: 14 residues. CDR3 residues: CASKQGRANEKLFF. The DNA of the CDR3 is TGTGCCAGCAAACAGGGGCGGGCTAATGAAAAACTGTTTTTT.

The chain recombines TRBV11-2 with TRBJ2-1; 8 nucleotides align to TRBD2. Germline CDR1 SGHAT, CDR2 FQNNGV. CDR3 size: 14 residues. V lost 1 base to trimming and J lost 10 bases; unmatched junction nucleotides: 6. As DNA, the CDR3 is TGTGCCAGCAGCTTAGGTCTAGCGGGCGAAGAGCAGTTCTTC. It yields the protein CASSLGLAGEEQFF.

The rearrangement joins TRBV6-5 to TRBJ1-5; tentative D call: TRBD1 (6 bases). CDR1 MNHEY and CDR2 SVGAGI come from the germline V gene. V was pared by 10 bases and J by 3 bases, with 13 bases between. The CDR3 has 13 residues. The CDR3 coding sequence is TGTGCCACCTCAAGGACAGTCAATCAGCCCCAGCATTTT. Translated, it gives CATSRTVNQPQHF.

CDR3 bases: TGCAGCGTTGAGGGAGCTGAAGGCACAGATACGCAGTATTTT. This codes for CSVEGAEGTDTQYF. The chain is built from TRBV29-1 and TRBJ2-3, with D perhaps TRBD2 (5 bases). The CDR3 sequence is 14 residues long. Germline V gene lookup returns CDR1 SQVTM and CDR2 ANQGSEA. Trimming stripped 3 bases from V and 1 base from J, with 11 bases between.

V gene TRBV30 combines with J gene TRBJ1-2; D gene ambiguous. CDR3 length: 12 amino acids. Per the germline V gene, CDR1 is GTSNPN and CDR2 is SVGIG (reference sequence). V was cut by 3 bases and J by 2 bases, with 7 bases left in between. CDR3 sequence reads: CAWRVRNYGYTF. CDR3 nucleotide sequence: TGTGCCTGGAGGGTACGGAACTATGGCTACACCTTC. The full variable domain, completed using reference TRBV30 and TRBJ1-2, is SQTIHQWPATLVQPVGSPLSLECTVEGTSNPNLYWYRQAAGRGLQLLFYSVGIGQISSEVPQNLSASRPQDRQFILSSKKLLLSDSGFYLCAWRVRNYGYTFGSGTRLTVV.

The table lists this clone with a count of one. The chain uses TRBV7-2 and TRBJ2-1; TRBD2 matches at 10 bases. The CDR3 has 13 residues. Germline CDR1 is SGHTA and CDR2 is FQGNSA. Trimming took 7 bases from V and 9 from J; bases not matched to a gene: 6. The CDR3 reads CASTPQRGGEQFF. DNA of the CDR3: TGTGCCAGCACCCCTCAGCGGGGGGGTGAGCAGTTCTTC.

This clone was counted once. This chain links TRBV6-1 with TRBJ2-1, with 7 positions matching TRBD2. Trimming removed 4 bases from V and 14 bases from J; junction bases left unmatched: 11. This CDR3 is built from 13 residues. Germline-derived CDR1 and CDR2 are MNHNS and SASEGT. CDR3 nucleotide sequence: TGTGCCAGCAGTGCTCTAGCGCTGGGGGGGGAGTTCTTC. This translates into CASSALALGGEFF.

The V and J genes are TRBV6-5 and TRBJ1-4; no clear D gene. Germline V gives CDR1 MNHEY, CDR2 SVGAGI. Between the trimmed V and J ends, which lost 8 bases and 8 bases, there was a span of 15 bases. The CDR3 has 13 amino acids. The CDR3 loop reads CASRAGLGEKLFF. The CDR3 bases are TGTGCCAGCCGGGCGGGCCTTGGGGAAAAACTGTTTTTT.

This clone was detected a few times. The rearrangement uses TRBV30 and TRBJ2-1; the match to TRBD1 covers 7 bases. CDR1 and CDR2 (germline): GTSNPN, SVGIG (reference sequence). The CDR3 length is 13 residues. The V gene end was trimmed by 2 bases and the J gene end by 7 bases; junction bases not matched to a gene: 5. The CDR3 loop is CAWSLGRGNEQFF. CDR3 bases: TGTGCCTGGAGTTTGGGCAGGGGGAATGAGCAGTTCTTC.

The rearrangement joins TRBV6-1 to TRBJ2-5, with 8 bases that match TRBD1. J gave up 7 bases and V 0 bases, and 10 bases lay outside the gene matches. CDR1 MNHNS and CDR2 SASEGT come from the germline V gene. This CDR3 has 16 residues. CDR3 protein: CASSEALGQGGGTQYF. The CDR3 region has the DNA TGTGCCAGCAGTGAAGCGCTTGGACAGGGAGGTGGGACCCAGTACTTC.

The chain recombines TRBV19 with TRBJ2-5; D is uncertain. Gene TRBJ2-7 matches the end of the DNA better, so the J call may be wrong. CDR1 and CDR2 from the germline V gene are LNHDA and SQIVND (reference sequence). The length of the CDR3 is 13 residues. CDR3 amino acids: CASSPGGAYEQYF. The CDR3 DNA sequence: TGTGCCAGTAGCCCTGGCGGAGCCTACGAGCAGTACTTC.

The V and J genes are TRBV5-1 and TRBJ1-6; D ambiguous. The CDR3 runs to 16 residues. Germline loops: CDR1 SGHRS, CDR2 YFSETQ. The V gene lost 0 bases and the J gene lost 0 bases, with 7 bases spanning the gap. CDR3 DNA sequence: TGCGCCAGCAGCTTGGGGCCCCTCTCCTATAATTCACCCCTCCACTTT. Its protein product is CASSLGPLSYNSPLHF.

The V call is TRBV6-4, the J call TRBJ2-3; 9 bases align to TRBD2. CDR1 is MRHNA, CDR2 SNTAGT, per germline. The CDR3 runs to 16 residues. V shed 2 bases, J shed 6 bases, and the junction held 9 bases outside the gene matches. CDR3 coding DNA: TGTGCCAGCAGTGACAAACCGGGACTAGCAACGGATACGCAGTATTTT. This encodes CASSDKPGLATDTQYF.

The rearrangement links TRBV9 to TRBJ2-3; TRBD2 matches at 8 bases. From germline, CDR1 is SGDLS and CDR2 YYNGEE. J lost 2 bases, V lost 0 bases, and 2 bases had no gene match. The CDR3 is 15 amino acids. CDR3 residues: CASSVAGGFTDTQYF. The CDR3 DNA sequence: TGTGCCAGCAGCGTAGCGGGAGGGTTCACAGATACGCAGTATTTT. The full variable domain, completed using reference TRBV9 and TRBJ2-3, is DSGVTQTPKHLITATGQRVTLRCSPRSGDLSVYWYQQSLDQGLQFLIQYYNGEERAKGNILERFSAQQFPDLHSELNLSSLELGDSALYFCASSVAGGFTDTQYFGPGTRLTVL.

J is TRBJ2-5 and V is TRBV9; 9 nucleotides align to TRBD1. This CDR3 spans 16 amino acids. V was clipped by 0 bases and J by 0 bases; unmatched bases: 3. Germline-derived CDR1 and CDR2 are SGDLS and YYNGEE. CDR3 DNA sequence: TGTGCCAGCAGCGTAGATAACAGGGGGCACCAAGAGACCCAGTACTTC. Translating gives CASSVDNRGHQETQYF.

V is TRBV5-7 and J is TRBJ1-1, with a possible D match to TRBD1 (6 bases). TRBV5-7 carries the ORF label, with uncertain function. Deletions cut 2 bases from V and 3 bases from J, with 14 bases between. The CDR3 length is 15 residues. The CDR3 is CASSFERGGHTEAFF. In DNA form, the CDR3 reads TGTGCCAGCAGCTTTGAACGAGGGGGTCACACTGAAGCTTTCTTT.

V usage is TRBV5-1 and J usage is TRBJ2-5; D call uncertain. The end of the DNA fits TRBJ2-7 better, so the J call may be wrong. Germline values: CDR1 SGHRS, CDR2 YFSETQ. The length of the CDR3 is 13 residues. CDR3 protein: CASSLSVNYEQYF. CDR3 nucleotides: TGCGCCAGCAGCCTCTCGGTAAACTACGAGCAGTACTTC.

The rearrangement links TRBV7-3 to TRBJ2-2; 8 nucleotides agree with TRBD2. Germline assignment: CDR1 SGHTA and CDR2 FQGTGA. J gave up 5 bases and V 5 bases, and 7 bases lay outside the gene matches. The CDR3 sequence is 15 residues long. The CDR3 bases are TGTGCCAGCAGCCCAAGCGGGAGTCGTACCGGGGAGCTGTTTTTT. It encodes CASSPSGSRTGELFF.

The chain recombines TRBV6-5 with TRBJ1-5, with D perhaps TRBD1 (6 bases). V was clipped by 6 bases and J by 5 bases, with 17 bases between them. The CDR3 covers 15 residues. Germline lookup yields CDR1 MNHEY and CDR2 SVGAGI. The CDR3 DNA is TGTGCCAGCAGCCAGGGCAGGGGATCGGATCAGCCCCAGCATTTT. It encodes CASSQGRGSDQPQHF.

The V gene is TRBV29-1, the J gene TRBJ2-5; 10 nucleotides agree with TRBD2. After removal of 4 bases from V and 5 bases from J, the junction contained 4 bases not matched to a gene. Germline loops: CDR1 SQVTM, CDR2 ANQGSEA. The length of the CDR3 is 13 residues. The CDR3 spells CSVGNSGRETQYF. The CDR3 coding sequence is TGCAGCGTTGGGAATAGCGGGAGGGAGACCCAGTACTTC.

CDR3 DNA: TGTGCCAGCAGCGCAAACAGCGGGATCCCCGATCAGCCCCAGCATTTT. It is translated as CASSANSGIPDQPQHF. The V gene is TRBV7-8, the J gene TRBJ1-5; D gene uncertain. There are 16 residues in the CDR3. CDR1 is SGHVS and CDR2 is FQNEAQ in the germline V gene. V shed 5 bases and J shed 5 bases, with 19 bases lying between them.